This T cell receptor beta chain was captured by sequencing in a study of technical replicates of blood from a few donors. Germline loops: CDR1 SEHNR, CDR2 FQNEAQ (reference sequence). The CDR3 loop spans 15 amino acids. V lost 5 bases and J 1 base, leaving 12 bases between the germline ends. Sequenced by immunoSEQ multiplex PCR; TCRdb stores in-frame clones only, minus some. This sample has under 85,000 clones, with about 97% found just once. The receptor comes from a human donor in good health. This chain links TRBV7-9 with TRBJ1-3; D ambiguous. Sequenced input: T cells isolated from PBMCs. The CDR3 DNA sequence: TGTGCCAGCAGCCCCAGGCTCCCTTCTGGAAACACCATATATTTT. Its protein product is CASSPRLPSGNTIYF.